These 5 T cell receptor beta chains share one sample of origin, sequenced in a study of blood T cell repertoires in COVID-19. Profiling relied on immunoSEQ multiplex PCR, and the TCRdb table lists in-frame clones only, not all of them. The sample consists of tens of thousands of clones, 70% to 90% of them appearing once. The sequenced material came from peripheral blood. These TCRs come from a woman over 75 in a cohort sampled during active or convalescent COVID-19.

The chain uses TRBV28 and TRBJ1-1; 8 nucleotides line up with TRBD1. V shed 3 bases and J 4 bases; nucleotides not matched to a gene: 4. The CDR3 consists of 14 residues. Germline V gene lookup returns CDR1 MDHEN and CDR2 SYDVKM. The CDR3 reads CASSFPGQGTEAFF. CDR3 bases: TGTGCCAGCAGTTTCCCCGGACAGGGCACTGAAGCTTTCTTT.

The chain couples TRBV7-8 to TRBJ2-1, with TRBD2 matching 7 bases. Germline trimming cut 5 bases from V and 8 bases from J; bases unmatched to any gene: 12. The CDR3 loop spans 15 amino acids. Germline V gene data show CDR1 as SGHVS and CDR2 as FQNEAQ. CDR3: CASSTPGLITYEQFF. The CDR3, as DNA: TGTGCCAGCAGCACCCCGGGACTAATCACCTATGAGCAGTTCTTC.

V gene TRBV5-1 combines with J gene TRBJ1-1; D gene unclear. This CDR3 has 11 amino acids. V lost 1 base to trimming and J lost 11 bases, with 9 bases between them. The germline V gene encodes CDR1 SGHRS and CDR2 YFSETQ. CDR3: CASSLRGKAFF. The CDR3 DNA is TGCGCCAGCAGCTTGAGAGGGAAGGCTTTCTTT.

The rearrangement links TRBV24-1 to TRBJ2-3; weak D call: TRBD2 (8 bases). The length of the CDR3 is 16 residues. Germline-derived CDR1 and CDR2 are KGHDR and SFDVKD. The V and J ends lost 5 bases and 2 bases respectively, with 16 bases between them. CDR3 bases: TGTGCCACCAGTGCCGGGAGGGGACAGACCACAGATACGCAGTATTTT. Translated, it gives CATSAGRGQTTDTQYF.

The CDR3 nucleotides are TGTGCCAGCTCCACAGGGGTCGGGAGCAATCAGCCCCAGCATTTT. It encodes CASSTGVGSNQPQHF. This chain joins TRBV18 and TRBJ1-5, with 7 bases lining up with TRBD1. Trimming at V came to 6 bases and at J to 1 base, leaving 6 bases not matched to a gene. The CDR3 sequence is 15 residues long. Germline CDR1 reads KGHSH; CDR2 reads LQKENI.